This T cell receptor beta chain stems from a study of blood T cells in healthy people across ages. Study context: The capture of about one barcoded beta molecule per two T cells was achieved by template switching.

CDR3 length: 13 amino acids. The ends lost 6 bases at V and 4 bases at J; junction bases unmatched: 3. CDR1 and CDR2 (germline): MNHEY, SVGEGT. Findings and limits, study-wide: As age increased, TCR beta diversity per million T cells fell in a roughly linear fashion. A conclusive naive versus antigen-experienced comparison was prevented by the unsorted PBMCs.

Combining a sample-barcoded 5' primer with a J-beta primer mix, a second PCR ran for about 7 to 12 cycles. Carrying 12 random nucleotides, a template-switch adaptor labeled each individual cDNA molecule. TCRdb called the 5' RACE reads again in MiXCR, with one record for every CDR3 protein. The table includes hundreds of thousands of distinct CDR3 sequences, around three fifths detected once. Note on this clonotype: Antigen specificity is unknown.

The receptor was isolated from a man in his 60s in good health. Sequenced sample: blood. The genes are TRBV6-2 or TRBV6-3 and TRBJ1-2, with 9 bases fitting TRBD1. This chain's CDR3 is CASRRQGVYGYTF. The CDR3, as DNA: TGTGCCAGCAGGAGACAGGGGGTCTATGGCTACACCTTC.